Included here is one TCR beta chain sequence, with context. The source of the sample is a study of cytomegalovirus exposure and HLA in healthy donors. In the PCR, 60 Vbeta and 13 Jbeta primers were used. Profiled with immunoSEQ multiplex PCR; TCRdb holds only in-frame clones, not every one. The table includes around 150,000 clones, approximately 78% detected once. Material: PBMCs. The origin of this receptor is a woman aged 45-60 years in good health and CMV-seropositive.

CDR3 sequence reads: CASSLETGAYEQYF. The CDR3 DNA is TGTGCCAGCAGTTTAGAGACAGGGGCGTACGAGCAGTACTTC. The chain joins TRBV27 to TRBJ2-7, with 8 bases lining up with TRBD1. CDR3 length: 14 residues. Losses at the gene ends were 2 bases for V and 4 bases for J; bases not matched to a gene: 4. Germline V CDR1 and CDR2: MNHEY, SMNVEV (reference sequence).